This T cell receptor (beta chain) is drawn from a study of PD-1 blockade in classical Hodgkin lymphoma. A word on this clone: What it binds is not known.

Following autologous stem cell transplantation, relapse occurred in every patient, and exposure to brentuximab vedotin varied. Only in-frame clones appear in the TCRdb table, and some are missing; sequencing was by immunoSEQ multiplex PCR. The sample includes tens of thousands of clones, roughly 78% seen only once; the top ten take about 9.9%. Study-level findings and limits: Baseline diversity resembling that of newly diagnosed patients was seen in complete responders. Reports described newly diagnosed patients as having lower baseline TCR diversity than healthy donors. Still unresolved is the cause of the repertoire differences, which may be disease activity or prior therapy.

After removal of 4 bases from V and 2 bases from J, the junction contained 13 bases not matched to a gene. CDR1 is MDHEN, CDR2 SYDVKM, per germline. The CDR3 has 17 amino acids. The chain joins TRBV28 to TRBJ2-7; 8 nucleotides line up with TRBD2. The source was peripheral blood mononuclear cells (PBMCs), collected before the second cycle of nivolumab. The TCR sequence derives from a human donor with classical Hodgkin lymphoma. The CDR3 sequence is CASSSHGGAYPPYEQYF. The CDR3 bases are TGTGCCAGCAGTTCCCACGGGGGGGCGTACCCACCCTACGAGCAGTACTTC.